This TCR beta chain stems from a study of control samples from healthy donors and cancer patients. V shed 0 bases and J shed 5 bases, with 10 bases lying between them. This CDR3 region has 14 residues. Per the germline V gene, CDR1 is MNHNS and CDR2 is SASEGT. Generated by immunoSEQ multiplex PCR, the TCRdb table keeps only in-frame clones and is missing some. This sample has roughly 89,000 clones; roughly 91% occur once, and the top ten carry roughly 18%. Sequencing was done on a sample of blood. The clonotype was recovered from a man over 45 in good health. The rearrangement uses TRBV6-1 and TRBJ1-2; D unclear. The CDR3 loop reads CASSEARGGYGYTF. Written as DNA, the CDR3 is TGTGCCAGCAGTGAAGCGCGAGGAGGGTATGGCTACACCTTC.